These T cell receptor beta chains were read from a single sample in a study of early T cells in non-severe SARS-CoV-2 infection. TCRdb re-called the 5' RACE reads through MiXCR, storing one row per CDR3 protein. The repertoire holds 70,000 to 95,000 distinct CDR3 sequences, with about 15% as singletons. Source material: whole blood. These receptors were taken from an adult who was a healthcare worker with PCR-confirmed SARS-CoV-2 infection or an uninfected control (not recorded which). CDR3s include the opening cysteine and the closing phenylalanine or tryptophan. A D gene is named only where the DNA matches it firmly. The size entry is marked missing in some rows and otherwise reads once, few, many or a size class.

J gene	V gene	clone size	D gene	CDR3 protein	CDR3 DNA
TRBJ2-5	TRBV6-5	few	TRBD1	CASSAKDRVQETQYF	TGTGCCAGCAGTGCAAAGGACAGGGTCCAAGAGACCCAGTACTTC
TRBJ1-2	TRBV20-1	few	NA	CSATEDTSYGYTF	TGCAGTGCTACCGAGGACACTTCCTATGGCTACACCTTC
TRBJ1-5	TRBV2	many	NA	CASSEGGRNQPQHF	TGTGCCAGCAGTGAAGGAGGAAGGAATCAGCCCCAGCATTTT
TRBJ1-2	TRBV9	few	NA	CASSDRQGTNYGYTF	TGTGCCAGCAGCGACAGGCAGGGGACTAACTATGGCTACACCTTC
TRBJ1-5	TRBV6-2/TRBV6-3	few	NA	CASSYAGKRQPQHF	TGTGCCAGCAGTTACGCGGGGAAGAGGCAGCCCCAGCATTTT
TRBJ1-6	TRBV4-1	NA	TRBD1	CASSSTGSYNSPLHF	TGCGCCAGCAGCTCGACAGGGTCCTATAATTCACCCCTCCACTTT
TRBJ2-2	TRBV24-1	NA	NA	CATSDIGPKQWTGELFF	TGTGCCACCAGTGATATCGGACCGAAGCAGTGGACCGGGGAGCTGTTTTTT
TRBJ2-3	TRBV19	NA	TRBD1	CASSIDSTGVPTDTQYF	TGTGCCAGTAGTATAGACTCGACAGGGGTACCCACAGATACGCAGTATTTT
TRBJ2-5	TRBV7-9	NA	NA	CASSLQIQETQYF	TGTGCCAGCAGCCTACAGATCCAAGAGACCCAGTACTTC
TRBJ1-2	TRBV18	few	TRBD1	CASSPVDRTTLINYGYTF	TGTGCCAGCTCACCAGTGGACAGGACCACCCTAATTAACTATGGCTACACCTTC
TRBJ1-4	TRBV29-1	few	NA	CSATETPDSSDNEKLFF	TGCAGCGCGACTGAAACTCCAGACAGCTCCGATAATGAAAAACTGTTTTTT
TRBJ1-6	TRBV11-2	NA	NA	CASTGLGSPLHF	TGTGCCAGCACGGGGCTCGGTTCACCCCTCCACTTT
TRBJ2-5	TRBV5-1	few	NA	CASSSDRAETQYF	TGCGCCAGCAGCAGCGACAGAGCCGAGACCCAGTACTTC
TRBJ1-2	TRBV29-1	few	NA	CSVELVRGDYGYTF	TGCAGCGTTGAATTGGTACGGGGAGACTATGGCTACACCTTC
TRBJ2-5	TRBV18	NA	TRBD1	CASSPLPGQGRETQYF	TGTGCCAGCTCACCACTTCCGGGACAGGGTCGAGAGACCCAGTACTTC
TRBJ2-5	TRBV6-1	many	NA	CASSESGVKETQYF	TGTGCCAGCAGTGAGTCGGGTGTAAAAGAGACCCAGTACTTC
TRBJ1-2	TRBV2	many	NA	CASSEEGLGGYTF	TGTGCCAGCAGTGAAGAGGGGTTAGGTGGCTACACCTTC
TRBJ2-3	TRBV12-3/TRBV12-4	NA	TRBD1	CASKGTATDTQYF	TGTGCCAGTAAAGGGACAGCCACAGATACGCAGTATTTT
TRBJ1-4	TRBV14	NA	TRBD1	CASNQAGTGDEKLFF	TGTGCCAGCAACCAAGCCGGGACAGGGGATGAAAAACTGTTTTTT
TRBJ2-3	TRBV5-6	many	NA	CASSFRGPYTDTQYF	TGTGCCAGCAGCTTCCGGGGGCCCTACACAGATACGCAGTATTTT
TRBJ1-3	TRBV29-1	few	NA	CSVDAGGNTIYF	TGCAGCGTAGACGCGGGAGGAAACACCATATATTTT
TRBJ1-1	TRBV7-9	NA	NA	CASSSQKGDTEAFF	TGTGCCAGCAGCTCTCAGAAAGGGGACACTGAAGCTTTCTTT
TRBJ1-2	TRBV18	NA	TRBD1	CASSIRTGEDGYTF	TGTGCCAGCTCAATCCGGACAGGGGAGGATGGCTACACCTTC
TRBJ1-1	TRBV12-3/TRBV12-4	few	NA	CASSLTGPNTEAFF	TGTGCCAGCAGTTTAACAGGGCCGAACACTGAAGCTTTCTTT
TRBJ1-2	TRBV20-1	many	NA	CSASIGSGYTF	TGCAGTGCTAGCATCGGGTCCGGCTACACCTTC
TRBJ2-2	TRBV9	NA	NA	CASSPGHTYTGELFF	TGTGCCAGCAGCCCCGGACACACTTACACCGGGGAGCTGTTTTTT
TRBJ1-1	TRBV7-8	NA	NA	CASSFFKGEGPNTEAFF	TGTGCCAGCAGCTTTTTTAAGGGAGAGGGACCTAACACTGAAGCTTTCTTT
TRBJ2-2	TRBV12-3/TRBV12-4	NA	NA	CASSRGTAASGELFF	TGTGCCAGCAGCCGTGGGACGGCGGCGTCCGGGGAGCTGTTTTTT
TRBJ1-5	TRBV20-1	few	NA	CSAKRQAMTSGNQPQHF	TGCAGTGCTAAGCGACAGGCGATGACGAGCGGCAATCAGCCCCAGCATTTT
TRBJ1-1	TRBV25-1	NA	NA	CASSVLGKMNTEAFF	TGTGCCAGCAGTGTGCTGGGGAAGATGAACACTGAAGCTTTCTTT
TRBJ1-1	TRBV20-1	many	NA	CSARDLSGTEAFF	TGCAGTGCTAGAGATCTTAGCGGGACTGAAGCTTTCTTT
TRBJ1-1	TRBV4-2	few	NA	CASSQELRGNTEAFF	TGTGCCAGCAGCCAAGAACTCCGGGGGAACACTGAAGCTTTCTTT
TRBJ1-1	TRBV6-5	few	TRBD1	CASRATGIKNTEAFF	TGTGCCAGCAGAGCGACAGGGATCAAAAACACTGAAGCTTTCTTT
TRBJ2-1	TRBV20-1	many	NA	CSARPVTTRVEQFF	TGCAGTGCTAGGCCCGTCACCACCAGGGTCGAGCAGTTCTTC
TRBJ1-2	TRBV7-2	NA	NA	CASSLGQGNYGYTF	TGTGCCAGCAGCTTGGGGCAGGGAAACTATGGCTACACCTTC
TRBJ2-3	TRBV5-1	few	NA	CASSLAQESTDTQYF	TGCGCCAGCAGCTTGGCGCAGGAAAGCACAGATACGCAGTATTTT
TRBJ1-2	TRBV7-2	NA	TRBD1	CASSLGKGTGQGLYGYTF	TGTGCCAGCAGCTTAGGAAAGGGGACAGGCCAGGGGCTCTATGGCTACACCTTC
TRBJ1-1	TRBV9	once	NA	CASGEGEDAFF	TGTGCCAGCGGCGAGGGGGAGGACGCTTTCTTT
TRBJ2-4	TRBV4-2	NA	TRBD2	CASSQDPGTSGSLAKNIQYF	TGTGCCAGCAGCCAAGATCCCGGGACTAGCGGGTCTTTAGCCAAAAACATTCAGTACTTC
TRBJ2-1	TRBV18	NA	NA	CASSVVIGSSYNEQFF	TGTGCCAGCTCAGTAGTCATTGGGAGCTCCTACAATGAGCAGTTCTTC
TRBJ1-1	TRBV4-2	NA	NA	CASSRGDVTEAFF	TGTGCCAGCAGCCGGGGAGATGTGACTGAAGCTTTCTTT
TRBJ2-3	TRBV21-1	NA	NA	CASSKSPRGAWGIGFRSTDTQYF	TGTGCCAGCAGCAAAAGTCCGCGGGGCGCTTGGGGGATAGGGTTCAGGAGCACAGATACGCAGTATTTT
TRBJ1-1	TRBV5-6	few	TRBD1	CASSFPRGAEAFF	TGTGCCAGCAGCTTCCCCAGGGGGGCTGAAGCTTTCTTT
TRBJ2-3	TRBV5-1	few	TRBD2	CASREMLAGSTDTQYF	TGCGCCAGCAGGGAGATGCTAGCGGGGAGCACAGATACGCAGTATTTT
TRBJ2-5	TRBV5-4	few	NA	CASSPEVNQETQYF	TGTGCCAGCAGTCCGGAAGTGAACCAAGAGACCCAGTACTTC
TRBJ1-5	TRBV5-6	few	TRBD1	CASSLAGGSNQPQHF	TGTGCCAGCAGCTTGGCAGGGGGTAGCAATCAGCCCCAGCATTTT
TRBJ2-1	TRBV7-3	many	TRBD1	CASSLMGTDEQFF	TGTGCCAGCAGCTTAATGGGGACAGATGAGCAGTTCTTC
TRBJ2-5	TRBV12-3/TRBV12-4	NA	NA	CASSSPRPDQETQYF	TGTGCCAGCAGCTCGCCCCGGCCGGATCAAGAGACCCAGTACTTC
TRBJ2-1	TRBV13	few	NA	CASSETSHDEQFF	TGTGCCAGCAGCGAAACTAGCCACGATGAGCAGTTCTTC
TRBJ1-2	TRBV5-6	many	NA	CASSFQVLEHGYTF	TGTGCCAGCAGCTTTCAGGTCCTCGAACATGGCTACACCTTC
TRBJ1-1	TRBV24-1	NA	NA	CATSLGQNTEAFF	TGTGCCACCAGTCTGGGACAGAACACTGAAGCTTTCTTT
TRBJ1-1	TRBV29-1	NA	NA	CSVGQRSNTEAFF	TGCAGCGTCGGACAGCGCTCGAACACTGAAGCTTTCTTT